This paragraph reports one TCR beta chain. Its antigen has not been determined. One base away there is no much larger clone; base qualities are not given. Ophthalmopathy patients had moderately to severely active disease, with a Clinical Activity Score of 3 or more, a NOSPECS grade of 4 or more, and a disease duration of less than 3 months. Patients with uncontrolled infections, other autoimmune diseases, pregnancy or lactation were excluded. Diagnoses were established on the basis of clinical symptoms, serum thyroxine and TRAb, thyroid ultrasound, and orbital computed tomography. PBMCs were separated from roughly 10 ml of fresh peripheral blood using Ficoll-Paque density gradient centrifugation. Total RNA was extracted using Trizol reagent, and RNA quality was assessed on an Agilent 2100 Bioanalyzer. The TCR beta CDR3 regions were amplified from the RNA transcripts. The first round of RT-PCR for the TCR CDR3 was performed with the HTBI primer set and the Qiagen OneStep RT-PCR kit. A second multiplex PCR round built the libraries, followed by size selection and purification. Paired-end sequencing of the libraries was performed with 100 bp reads on an Illumina HiSeq2000. As for the original processing: Raw data were processed with SOAPnuke, discarding reads with adapters, uncalled bases, mean Phred below 15, or no exact constant-primer or identifier match. High-quality paired reads were merged with COPE v1.2.5, and unique nucleotide sequences were defined as clonotypes. MiTCR v1.1 was used to align clonotypes to the IMGT TRBV, TRBD and TRBJ reference segments. Only V-J combinations with frequency above 0.0001, covering about 99% of repertoires, were analysed. The TCS score was defined as F50 (clonal expansion) divided by E x V (chaos), with BLOSUM62-based TCRdist calculated between CDR3 peptides within each V-J. Welch's t-statistics and random forest reduced 500 to 650 V-J features to about 12, which were used in a naive Bayes classifier (R e1071). Using fastp trimming at Q25 and MiXCR clonotype assembly, TCRdb reanalyzed the public sequencing data and kept in-frame beta chains. Each CDR3 protein appears once, grouped with its most common genes and DNA. The V and J calls, along with clone size, are taken from TCRdb and not from the paper's own processing. The sample yields about 500,000 distinct CDR3 sequences; about 16% were counted once. The leading ten clones occupy less than 30% of the sample.

The data belong to a study of T cells in Graves' hyperthyroidism and ophthalmopathy (dated by TCRdb to about 2019). Study-level background: Peripheral blood samples were taken at the time of initial diagnosis, prior to any treatment. To identify TCR V-J signatures that set the groups apart, the researchers used a discovery cohort of 95 to 100 patients, made up of 43 with Graves' ophthalmopathy and some 56 with stable Graves' hyperthyroidism. Whether ophthalmopathy could be predicted prospectively was tested in an independent validation cohort made up of roughly 20 hyperthyroidism patients plus 17 patients who later progressed to ophthalmopathy. The 85 to 100 discovery patients were divided at random into training and test sets in a 7:3 ratio. In six Graves' hyperthyroidism patients, the study also compared T-cell repertoires from thyroid tissue with T-cell repertoires from blood. After sampling, hyperthyroidism patients received methimazole starting at 30 mg daily, and ophthalmopathy patients received high-dose intravenous methylprednisolone. The paper reports TCR Vbeta CDR3 sequencing of 130 to 150 peripheral blood samples: 43 ophthalmopathy, under 80 hyperthyroidism and around 17 progressor patients. What the work shows at the level of the full study, not this receptor alone: Ophthalmopathy was separated from stable hyperthyroidism by a 13 V-J signature model, with 85% to 90% sensitivity and roughly 81% specificity obtained in cross-validation and 80%/75% obtained in testing. During validation, the model predicted progression to ophthalmopathy a median of around six months ahead of onset, with almost 71% sensitivity and about 75% specificity. No statistical method was used to set the sample size in advance, and investigators knew the group allocation. Most expanded thyroid clonotypes (frequency above 0.001) were also detected in blood, a finding suggesting that blood repertoires may reflect thyroid immune responses.

There are 15 amino acids in the CDR3, from cysteine to phenylalanine inclusive. Only the CDR3 DNA is retained, 45 bases long and in frame from the first base. The junction carries 18 bases between V and J, which are trimmed by 3 bases and 7 bases respectively. The germline V gene encodes CDR1 DFQATT and CDR2 SNEGSKA (reference sequence). The sequenced sample was blood. Recombination connected TRBV20-1 to TRBJ2-2; the D region possibly corresponds to TRBD1 (6 bases align). The clonotype comes from a woman aged 25 to 39 with Graves' ophthalmopathy. CDR3 reads: CSASLQGRGGGELFF. The DNA sequence reads TGCAGTGCTAGTCTCCAGGGCAGGGGTGGCGGGGAGCTGTTTTTT.